This TCR beta chain was identified during a study of Ad26.COV2.S vaccination and SARS-CoV-2 variants. Specified treatment: about 20 received Ad26.COV2.S at low or high dose, single or two shots; a few received placebo; per-sample allocation not given. Sampling was done on day 63 after the first vaccine or placebo injection. TCRdb's table, derived via immunoSEQ multiplex PCR, lists solely in-frame clones and lacks some. The sample shows roughly 350,000 clones, 80% to 90% of them seen only once. The source material was peripheral blood, sampled in a trial of Ad26.COV2.S vaccine versus placebo. This receptor was taken from a person aged 18-65 years who received the Ad26.COV2.S COVID-19 vaccine or a placebo.

CDR3 DNA sequence: TGTGCCAGCAGTCCCACTGTGGGGAACACTGAAGCTTTCTTT. Its protein product is CASSPTVGNTEAFF. The V call is TRBV7-2, the J call TRBJ1-1; no clear D gene. Germline V CDR1 and CDR2: SGHTA, FQGNSA. Trimming cost V 6 bases and J 1 base, with 12 bases left between them. This CDR3 contains 14 residues.